This TCR beta chain was recovered during a study of blood T cell repertoires in COVID-19. Study as a whole: Material from acute and convalescent COVID-19 was sourced from the United States, Italy and Spain. Sources were T cells, B-cell-depleted T cells, or PBMCs; the material itself was cDNA or gDNA.

This clone was detected ten times or more. Here immunoSEQ multiplex PCR was the method, and the copy in TCRdb shows in-frame clones only, minus some. The profile shows more than 300,000 clones, more than 85% of them singletons. The CDR3 runs to 16 residues. Germline V gives CDR1 SGHNT, CDR2 YYREEE (reference sequence). Trimming removed 0 bases at V and 0 bases at J, with 13 bases between. The source of this sequence is a woman aged 40 to 50 who had been exposed to COVID-19. The specimen was PBMCs or T cells enriched from blood (not recorded which). The chain couples TRBV5-4 to TRBJ2-7; the D gene is possibly TRBD1 (6 bases). The CDR3 coding sequence is TGTGCCAGCAGCTTGGGCCGTAGGGGGTCCTCCTACGAGCAGTACTTC. It is translated as CASSLGRRGSSYEQYF.